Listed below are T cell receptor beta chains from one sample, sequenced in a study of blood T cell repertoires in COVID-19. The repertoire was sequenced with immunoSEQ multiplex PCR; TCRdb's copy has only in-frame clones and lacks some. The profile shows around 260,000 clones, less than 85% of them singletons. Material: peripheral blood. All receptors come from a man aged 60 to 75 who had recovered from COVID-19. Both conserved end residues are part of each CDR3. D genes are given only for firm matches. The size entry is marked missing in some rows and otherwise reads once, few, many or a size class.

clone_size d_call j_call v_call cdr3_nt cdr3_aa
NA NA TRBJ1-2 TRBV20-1 TGCAGTGCTAGTTATTCGGCAGGGGATGGCTACACCTTC CSASYSAGDGYTF
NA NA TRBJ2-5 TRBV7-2 TGTGCCAGCAGCGTAGACAGTCTACAAGAGACCCAGTACTTC CASSVDSLQETQYF
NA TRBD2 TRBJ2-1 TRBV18 TGTGCCAGCTCACCGACTAGCGGGAGCAATGAGCAGTTCTTC CASSPTSGSNEQFF
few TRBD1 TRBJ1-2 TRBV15 TGTGCCACCAGCAGAGATGAGACAGGGGGCTATGGCTACACCTTC CATSRDETGGYGYTF
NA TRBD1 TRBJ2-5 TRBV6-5 TGTGCCAGCAGGTTACAGGGGGCTTCGTTCGGGACCCAGTACTTC CASRLQGASFGTQYF
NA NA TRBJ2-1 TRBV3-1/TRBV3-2 TGTGCCAGCAGCCATCGAGAGAGTTACAATGAGCAGTTCTTC CASSHRESYNEQFF
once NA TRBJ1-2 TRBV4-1 TGCGCCAGCAGCCAAGATCGGGTTAGTGGGGGCTACACCTTC CASSQDRVSGGYTF
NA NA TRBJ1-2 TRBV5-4 TGTGCCAGCACTCTCATCCCGGGTTTTGGCTACACCTTC CASTLIPGFGYTF
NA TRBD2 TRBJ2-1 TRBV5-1 TGCGCCAGCAGCTTCCCCTCTACTCTAGCGGGGGGCGACAATGAGCAGTTCTTC CASSFPSTLAGGDNEQFF
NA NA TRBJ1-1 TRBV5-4 TGTGCCAGCAGCTTGGCCCGCAGGGGTTTAAACACTGAAGCTTTCTTT CASSLARRGLNTEAFF